The source of this T cell receptor (beta chain) is a study of T cell repertoires in cytomegalovirus infection. TCRdb passed the reads through MiXCR, listing each CDR3 protein once. The sample lists some 700,000 distinct CDR3 sequences, roughly 36% occurring once. V shed 4 bases and J 5 bases; nucleotides not matched to a gene: 5. CDR1 is SGHRS and CDR2 is YFSETQ in the germline V gene. The length of the CDR3 is 14 residues. The source is a human donor in good health (CMV status not recorded). Some clones in this sample may be carry-over from other donors' samples. The V call is TRBV5-1, the J call TRBJ2-7, with 11 bases fitting TRBD1. Sample: PBMCs. CDR3 in DNA: TGCGCCAGCAGCCTGGGACAGGGGGTCAACGAGCAGTACTTC. This codes for CASSLGQGVNEQYF.